The next 28 T cell receptor beta chains were all read from a single sample in a study of T cells in Graves' hyperthyroidism and ophthalmopathy. RNA transcripts were the template for amplifying TCR beta CDR3 regions. The TCR CDR3 first-round RT-PCR relied on the HTBI primer set. TCRdb analysed the multiplex PCR reads with MiXCR anew, one entry per CDR3 protein. The data show 600,000 to 650,000 distinct CDR3 sequences, under 25% seen once. The sequencing sample was made of blood. The source is a young man with Graves' ophthalmopathy.

The chain combines TRBV6-1 with TRBJ1-2; perhaps TRBD1 as D (6 bases). The V end was cut by 5 bases, the J end by 0 bases, with 13 bases between. The CDR3 sequence is 15 residues long. The V gene's germline CDR1 is MNHNS and CDR2 SASEGT. The CDR3 DNA sequence: TGTGCCAGCAGTCGATCAGGGGAAGCTAACTATGGCTACACCTTC. Protein product: CASSRSGEANYGYTF.

The V gene is TRBV12-3 or TRBV12-4, the J gene TRBJ1-1; 10 bases fit TRBD1. The CDR3 loop spans 17 amino acids. V shed 4 bases and J 2 bases; nucleotides not matched to a gene: 10. The CDR3 nucleotides are TGTGCCAGCAGTTCGCGGACAGGGGGAAAGAGAAACACTGAAGCTTTCTTT. Translating gives CASSSRTGGKRNTEAFF.

This clonotype has only a few counts. One junction end disagrees with the germline gene, perhaps due to a read error. V usage is TRBV7-8 and J usage is TRBJ2-1, with TRBD2 as a possible D gene (9 bases). Germline CDR1 reads SGHVS; CDR2 reads FQNEAQ. The CDR3 has 18 amino acids. CDR3 nucleotides: TGTGCCAGCAGTTTAGGGCAGGGGGCGGGGGGGGCCTACAATGAGCAGTTCTTC. This translates into CASSLGQGAGGAYNEQFF.

The chain joins TRBV20-1 to TRBJ2-1, with a tentative D call TRBD1 (6 bases). This CDR3 spans 15 amino acids. V lost 1 base and J lost 4, with 14 bases in between. From germline, CDR1 is DFQATT and CDR2 SNEGSKA (reference sequence). CDR3: CSARGSGVQYNEQFF. The CDR3 DNA sequence: TGCAGTGCTAGAGGGTCAGGGGTTCAATACAATGAGCAGTTCTTC.

This clonotype showed up just a few times. The V call is TRBV6-6, the J call TRBJ2-3, with TRBD2 matching over 11 bases. This CDR3 contains 20 residues. CDR1 MNHNY and CDR2 SVGAGI come from the germline V gene (reference sequence). Losses at the gene ends were 0 bases for V and 0 bases for J; bases not matched to a gene: 11. CDR3 amino acids: CASSYSRRLAGGASTDTQYF. The CDR3 bases are TGTGCCAGCAGTTACTCGAGGCGGCTAGCGGGAGGTGCTAGCACAGATACGCAGTATTTT.

This clonotype was counted at least ten times. The rearrangement links TRBV11-2 to TRBJ2-2; no firm D call. CDR3 length: 14 amino acids. Germline V gene lookup returns CDR1 SGHAT and CDR2 FQNNGV. V was trimmed by 5 bases and J by 5 bases, leaving 12 bases between them. The CDR3 coding sequence is TGTGCCAGCAGCACCCTACTTGAGACCGGGGAGCTGTTTTTT. It encodes CASSTLLETGELFF.

The CDR3 coding sequence is TGTGCCAGCAGCGTAAGAGCCGGGACCGCGGGGGAGACCCAGTACTTC. Protein sequence: CASSVRAGTAGETQYF. J is TRBJ2-5 and V is TRBV9; tentatively, D is TRBD2 (6 bases). Germline CDR1 reads SGDLS; CDR2 reads YYNGEE. Trimming stripped 1 base from V and 5 bases from J, with 18 bases between. This CDR3 spans 16 amino acids. The full variable domain, rest sourced from reference TRBV9 and TRBJ2-5, is DSGVTQTPKHLITATGQRVTLRCSPRSGDLSVYWYQQSLDQGLQFLIQYYNGEERAKGNILERFSAQQFPDLHSELNLSSLELGDSALYFCASSVRAGTAGETQYFGPGTRLLVL.

This clonotype was observed a handful of times. V usage is TRBV18 and J usage is TRBJ2-1; maybe TRBD1 (6 bases). Trimming pared 3 bases from V and 4 bases from J, leaving 16 bases between. The CDR3 covers 16 residues. Germline CDR1 reads KGHSH; CDR2 reads LQKENI. This CDR3 reads CASSPPQSTGYNEQFF. CDR3 sequence (DNA): TGTGCCAGCTCACCCCCTCAATCGACAGGATACAATGAGCAGTTCTTC. Full variable domain (remainder filled in from reference TRBV18 and TRBJ2-1): NAGVMQNPRHLVRRRGQEARLRCSPMKGHSHVYWYRQLPEEGLKFMVYLQKENIIDESGMPKERFSAEFPKEGPSILRIQQVVRGDSAAYFCASSPPQSTGYNEQFFGPGTRLTVL.

As to this clonotype: The CDR3 carries no conserved terminal phenylalanine or tryptophan, so it likely arises from a read error. This rearrangement joins TRBV6-2 or TRBV6-3 to TRBJ2-3; perhaps TRBD2 as D (6 bases). Per germline, CDR1 MNHEY and CDR2 SVGEGT. Trimming stripped 5 bases from V and 2 bases from J, with 14 bases between. There are 15 residues in the CDR3. CDR3 nucleotides: TGTGCCAGCAGTCCCGGGAGAACCTCCACAGATACGCAGTATTCT. The encoded protein is CASSPGRTSTDTQYS.

This rearrangement joins TRBV7-9 to TRBJ2-3; a weak D match, TRBD2 (6 bases). Trimming left V 2 bases short and J 4 bases short, with 16 bases between. This CDR3 contains 16 residues. The germline gives CDR1 SEHNR, CDR2 FQNEAQ (reference sequence). CDR3 sequence: CASSLRGTLDADTQYF. The DNA for the CDR3 is TGTGCCAGCAGCTTACGCGGGACTTTGGATGCAGATACGCAGTATTTT.

Concerning this clonotype itself: Since a much larger clone is just one base distant, this may be a read error. The rearrangement links TRBV30 to TRBJ1-4; D is uncertain. CDR1 is GTSNPN and CDR2 is SVGIG in the germline V gene (reference sequence). CDR3 length: 11 amino acids. V dropped 1 base and J dropped 13 bases, with 10 bases sitting between them. The CDR3 DNA reads as TGTGCCTGGAGTGCACACCTCGGACTGTTTTTT. The encoded protein is CAWSAHLGLFF.

This rearrangement joins TRBV5-6 to TRBJ2-7; TRBD1 might be the D (6 bases). The CDR3 has 15 residues. Per the germline V gene, CDR1 is SGHDT and CDR2 is YYEEEE. Trimming cost V 3 bases and J 0 bases, with 13 bases left between them. CDR3 in DNA: TGTGCCAGCAGCTCTCTTCCGGGACACTCCTACGAGCAGTACTTC. It translates to CASSSLPGHSYEQYF.

The chain uses TRBV9 and TRBJ2-7; 8 bases agree with TRBD2. This CDR3 is 15 amino acids long. V gave up 4 bases and J gave up 0 bases; unmatched junction bases: 6. In germline, CDR1 is SGDLS, CDR2 YYNGEE. The CDR3 loop is CASSIPGTSSYEQYF. The CDR3, as DNA: TGTGCCAGCAGCATTCCCGGGACTAGCTCCTACGAGCAGTACTTC.

This clonotype has just a few counts. V is TRBV6-1 and J is TRBJ2-1; tentatively, D is TRBD2 (5 bases). Trimming shortened V by 7 bases and J by 0 bases, and 19 bases separated the two germline ends. The germline gives CDR1 MNHNS, CDR2 SASEGT. The CDR3 totals 17 residues. The CDR3 sequence: CASKETVLVGSYNEQFF. CDR3 in DNA: TGTGCCAGCAAGGAGACCGTACTAGTCGGCTCCTACAATGAGCAGTTCTTC.

The chain joins TRBV4-3 to TRBJ2-5, with a weak D call TRBD1 (6 bases). The CDR3 length is 16 residues. Trimming pared 10 bases from V and 0 bases from J, leaving 21 bases between. Germline loops: CDR1 LGHNA, CDR2 YSLEER. The CDR3, as DNA: TGCGCCACTGCCCAGGGGCTGCCGGATCACCAAGAGACCCAGTACTTC. The encoded protein is CATAQGLPDHQETQYF.

This clonotype has just a few counts. The chain combines TRBV5-1 with TRBJ2-7; D is perhaps TRBD1 (7 bases). Germline V lookup: CDR1 SGHRS, CDR2 YFSETQ. The CDR3 totals 15 residues. V lost 2 bases and J 1 base, leaving 13 bases between the germline ends. This CDR3 reads CASSFFQGGSYEQYF. CDR3 nucleotide sequence: TGCGCCAGCAGCTTTTTTCAGGGGGGATCCTACGAGCAGTACTTC.

This clonotype appeared a few times. V is TRBV6-5 and J is TRBJ1-1; possibly TRBD1 for D (6 bases). Germline CDR1 is MNHEY and CDR2 is SVGAGI. The CDR3 covers 14 residues. V lost 2 bases to trimming and J lost 1 base, with 8 bases between them. The CDR3 protein is CASSYGTKNTEAFF. The CDR3 nucleotides read TGTGCCAGCAGTTACGGGACAAAGAACACTGAAGCTTTCTTT.

Details on this clonotype: With a much larger clone just one base away, this may be a read error. The V gene is TRBV11-2, the J gene TRBJ2-7, with TRBD2 identical over 11 bases. Germline assignment: CDR1 SGHAT and CDR2 FQNNGV. The CDR3 sequence is 17 residues long. J was trimmed by 5 bases and V by 4 bases; bases with no gene match: 13. CDR3 bases: TGTGCCAGCAGCTCCTTCGCCCCGGGACTAGCGGCCCACGAGCAGTACTTC. It is translated as CASSSFAPGLAAHEQYF.

With respect to this clonotype: An end of the junction does not agree with germline; a read error may underlie this. The chain combines TRBV4-1 with TRBJ2-7; 10 nucleotides agree with TRBD1. The CDR3 has 15 amino acids. The V gene's germline CDR1 is MGHRA and CDR2 YSYEKL. The CDR3 coding sequence is TGCACCAGCAGCCAAGATCGGACAGGGGGGTACGAGCAGTACTTC. Amino acids: CTSSQDRTGGYEQYF.

This clonotype has just a few counts. The rearrangement uses TRBV28 and TRBJ1-3; tentative D call: TRBD1 (6 bases). The CDR3 covers 17 residues. In germline, CDR1 is MDHEN, CDR2 SYDVKM. Trimming removed 3 bases at V and 0 bases at J, with 15 bases between. The CDR3 sequence: CASSFEGGLPSGNTIYF. CDR3 nucleotide sequence: TGTGCCAGCAGTTTTGAGGGGGGGCTCCCCTCTGGAAACACCATATATTTT.

As regards this clonotype: This may be a read error, as it is one base from a much larger clone. This rearrangement joins TRBV28 to TRBJ1-1; D might be TRBD1 (5 bases). Germline V gene sequence: CDR1 MDHEN, CDR2 SYDVKM. The CDR3 consists of 12 residues. CDR3 DNA: TGTGTCAGCAGCCCCCCGGGGCCAGAAGCTTTCTTT. Its translation is CVSSPPGPEAFF.

This chain connects TRBV9 to TRBJ1-1; D may be TRBD1 (5 bases). Germline-derived CDR1 and CDR2 are SGDLS and YYNGEE. V was cut by 3 bases and J by 5 bases, with 14 bases left in between. This CDR3 has 14 residues. For the CDR3, the DNA is TGTGCCAGCAGCGCAGGGAACCTAGGAACTGAAGCTTTCTTT. Translation: CASSAGNLGTEAFF.

The chain carries TRBV9 and TRBJ2-3; D remains unclear. Germline lookup yields CDR1 SGDLS and CDR2 YYNGEE. V lost 0 bases and J 6 bases, leaving 5 bases between the germline ends. The CDR3 contains 12 residues. This CDR3 is CASSVENDTQYF. CDR3 bases: TGTGCCAGCAGCGTAGAGAACGATACGCAGTATTTT.

In this sample, this clonotype turned up many times. The rearrangement links TRBV2 to TRBJ2-1; D unclear. Germline values: CDR1 SNHLY, CDR2 FYNNEI. This CDR3 comprises 14 residues. V was trimmed by 0 bases and J by 8 bases, leaving 11 bases between them. The DNA for the CDR3 is TGTGCCAGCAGTGAAGCCTCACGAGGCGATGAGCAGTTCTTC. Amino acids: CASSEASRGDEQFF.

About this clonotype itself: A read error may explain this, as a much larger clone is one base away. This chain joins TRBV7-2 and TRBJ2-5; no reliable D call. The CDR3 is made up of 11 amino acids. Per germline, CDR1 SGHTA and CDR2 FQGNSA. The CDR3 here is CASTLQETQYF. The CDR3 nucleotides are TGTGCCAGCACCTTACAAGAGACCCAGTACTTC.

A few counts support this clonotype. CDR3 amino acids: CASRYREGYGYTF. The CDR3 DNA reads as TGTGCCAGCAGATACAGGGAGGGCTATGGCTACACCTTC. This chain connects TRBV12-3 or TRBV12-4 to TRBJ1-2; possibly TRBD1 for D (6 bases). V was cut by 6 bases and J by 4 bases, with 12 bases left in between. The CDR3 totals 13 residues.

This clonotype was seen a handful of times. CDR3 sequence reads: CASKPDTWNSYEQYF. The CDR3 bases are TGTGCCAGCAAACCCGACACTTGGAACTCCTACGAGCAGTACTTC. J is TRBJ2-7 and V is TRBV6-1; D gene uncertain. The germline gives CDR1 MNHNS, CDR2 SASEGT. The CDR3 runs to 15 residues. Trimming removed 7 bases at V and 0 bases at J, with 16 bases between.

This clonotype was detected many times. The chain uses TRBV11-2 and TRBJ2-7, with 7 bases lining up with TRBD1. The germline CDR1 and CDR2 sequences are SGHAT and FQNNGV. The CDR3 contains 14 residues. The trim removed 5 bases at V and 4 bases at J, leaving 8 bases unmatched. CDR3 protein: CASSLQGVQYEQYF. CDR3 in DNA: TGTGCCAGCAGCCTTCAGGGGGTCCAATACGAGCAGTACTTC.